Shown below are 13 T cell receptor beta chains from a single sample sequenced in a study of siplizumab effects on memory and regulatory T cells. The assay was immunoSEQ multiplex PCR, and TCRdb's table has in-frame clones only and misses some. The sample includes more than 85,000 clones, 93% seen only once; the top ten take 0.32%. Material: CD4+ T cells sorted from blood. The receptors come from a human donor in good health.

The chain is built from TRBV5-4 and TRBJ2-2, with TRBD2 as a possible D gene (5 bases). Trimming cost V 0 bases and J 6 bases, with 6 bases left between them. CDR1 and CDR2 from the germline V gene are SGHNT and YYREEE (reference sequence). CDR3 length equals 13 residues. In nucleotides, the CDR3 is TGTGCCAGCAGCTTGGAGGGAGCCGGGGAGCTGTTTTTT. It codes for CASSLEGAGELFF.

This chain joins TRBV9 and TRBJ2-7; 12 positions match TRBD2. Looked up from germline, CDR1 is SGDLS and CDR2 is YYNGEE. The CDR3 sequence is 15 residues long. V dropped 4 bases and J dropped 2; count of bases not matched to a gene: 4. The CDR3 DNA is TGTGCCAGCAGCCCTGGACTAGCGGGAACCTACGAGCAGTACTTC. This encodes CASSPGLAGTYEQYF.

This clone was observed a handful of times. The rearrangement links TRBV4-2 to TRBJ2-7, with TRBD2 matching 8 bases. The CDR3 spans 16 residues. Per germline, CDR1 LGHNA and CDR2 YNFKEQ. V shed 0 bases, J shed 8 bases, and the junction held 12 bases outside the gene matches. CDR3 in amino acids: CASSQEQSGRAPKQYF. The DNA for the CDR3 is TGTGCCAGCAGCCAAGAGCAATCCGGGAGGGCCCCGAAGCAGTACTTC.

The sample holds one count of this clone. The chain joins TRBV7-8 to TRBJ2-3; the D is unclear. The V gene's germline CDR1 is SGHVS and CDR2 FQNEAQ. The CDR3 runs 13 residues. V lost 2 bases and J 7 bases, leaving 10 bases between the germline ends. The CDR3 coding sequence is TGTGCCAGCAGCTTACTAGATCTAAATACGCAGTATTTT. Encoded protein: CASSLLDLNTQYF.

Regarding this clone: One end of the junction varies from germline; a read error may be responsible. The V call is TRBV5-4, the J call TRBJ2-2; D is ambiguous. Germline loops: CDR1 SGHNT, CDR2 YYREEE (reference sequence). CDR3 length: 12 residues. CDR3 amino acids: CASSAKTGELFF. DNA for the CDR3: TGTGCCAGCTCAGCGAAGACCGGGGAGCTGTTTTTT.

The chain carries TRBV18 and TRBJ1-2; 9 nucleotides agree with TRBD1. The V gene's germline CDR1 is KGHSH and CDR2 LQKENI. J gave up 4 bases and V 5 bases, and 17 bases lay outside the gene matches. The CDR3 extends over 18 amino acids. The CDR3 reads CASSEPGQGRLLGYGYTF. The CDR3 DNA follows: TGTGCCAGCTCAGAGCCCGGACAGGGGCGACTTCTTGGCTATGGCTACACCTTC. Supplemented by reference TRBV18 and TRBJ1-2, the full variable domain reads NAGVMQNPRHLVRRRGQEARLRCSPMKGHSHVYWYRQLPEEGLKFMVYLQKENIIDESGMPKERFSAEFPKEGPSILRIQQVVRGDSAAYFCASSEPGQGRLLGYGYTFGSGTRLTVV.

This chain joins TRBV6-1 and TRBJ1-1; possibly TRBD1 for D (5 bases). V was shortened by 2 bases and J by 4 bases, with 11 bases between the two germline ends. The germline CDR1 and CDR2 sequences are MNHNS and SASEGT. The CDR3 consists of 14 residues. The CDR3 coding sequence is TGTGCCAGCAGTGAAAATACGGGGGGCACTGAAGCTTTCTTT. This codes for CASSENTGGTEAFF.

The chain has TRBV2 and TRBJ2-1; D gene unclear. This CDR3 region has 17 residues. CDR1 is SNHLY, CDR2 FYNNEI, per germline. The V gene lost 5 bases and the J gene lost 0 bases, with 17 bases spanning the gap. CDR3 region: CASSLMALGNSYNEQFF. The CDR3 DNA reads as TGTGCCAGCAGTCTAATGGCACTGGGTAACTCCTACAATGAGCAGTTCTTC.

The rearrangement links TRBV5-8 to TRBJ1-3, with 7 positions matching TRBD1. The CDR3 has 14 residues. J was trimmed by 4 bases and V by 2 bases; bases with no gene match: 3. Germline-derived CDR1 and CDR2 are SGHTS and YDEGEE. The CDR3 reads CASSLTGAGNTIYF. In DNA form, the CDR3 reads TGTGCCAGCAGCTTAACAGGGGCAGGAAACACCATATATTTT.

The chain has TRBV18 and TRBJ1-1, with TRBD1 as a possible D gene (5 bases). With 0 bases removed from V and 11 bases from J, the gap between germline ends came to 16 bases. The CDR3 totals 14 residues. Germline CDR1 and CDR2: KGHSH and LQKENI. This CDR3 reads CASSPPLPGRAAFF. The DNA for the CDR3 is TGTGCCAGCTCACCACCGTTACCAGGGCGGGCGGCTTTCTTT.

The chain recombines TRBV6-6 with TRBJ2-3; 7 nucleotides agree with TRBD1. Trimming removed 7 bases from V and 5 bases from J; junction bases left unmatched: 9. There are 14 residues in the CDR3. The V gene's germline CDR1 is MNHNY and CDR2 SVGAGI (reference sequence). In DNA form, the CDR3 reads TGTGCCAGCAAGGAAGACAGGGCAGTAGATACGCAGTATTTT. Its translation: CASKEDRAVDTQYF.

The chain is built from TRBV5-1 and TRBJ2-2; no firm D call. The length of the CDR3 is 14 residues. Germline CDR1 reads SGHRS; CDR2 reads YFSETQ. Trimming shortened V by 0 bases and J by 4 bases, and 7 bases separated the two germline ends. CDR3 residues: CASSLGIGTGELFF. The CDR3 DNA follows: TGCGCCAGCAGCTTGGGGATCGGCACCGGGGAGCTGTTTTTT.

This chain connects TRBV29-1 to TRBJ2-7; possibly TRBD1 for D (6 bases). Trimming removed 7 bases from V and 9 bases from J, with 16 bases in between. There are 11 residues in the CDR3. CDR1 and CDR2 from the germline V gene are SQVTM and ANQGSEA. The CDR3 loop reads CSGTDAGGQYF. CDR3 coding DNA: TGCAGCGGGACAGATGCCGGAGGGCAGTACTTC.